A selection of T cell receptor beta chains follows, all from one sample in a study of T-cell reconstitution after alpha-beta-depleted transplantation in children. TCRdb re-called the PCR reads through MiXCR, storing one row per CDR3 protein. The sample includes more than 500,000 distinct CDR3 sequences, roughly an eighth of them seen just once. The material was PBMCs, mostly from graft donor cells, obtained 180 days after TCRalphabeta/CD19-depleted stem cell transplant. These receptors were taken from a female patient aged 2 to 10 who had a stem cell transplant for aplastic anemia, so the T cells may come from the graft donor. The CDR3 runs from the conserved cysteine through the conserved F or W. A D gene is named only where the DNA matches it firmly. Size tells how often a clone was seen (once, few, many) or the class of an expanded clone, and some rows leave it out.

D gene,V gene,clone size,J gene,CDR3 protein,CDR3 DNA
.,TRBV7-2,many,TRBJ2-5,CASTTYQETQYF,TGTGCCAGCACAACATACCAAGAGACCCAGTACTTC
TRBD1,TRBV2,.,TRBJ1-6,CASREGASSYNSPLHF,TGTGCCAGCAGGGAGGGGGCAAGCTCCTATAATTCACCCCTCCACTTT
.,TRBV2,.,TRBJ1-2,CASLPGSANYGYTF,TGTGCCAGCCTTCCAGGGTCAGCTAACTATGGCTACACCTTC
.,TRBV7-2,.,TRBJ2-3,CASLWSNSDTQYF,TGTGCCAGCCTGTGGAGTAACTCAGATACGCAGTATTTT
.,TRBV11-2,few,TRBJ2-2,CASSLITAPGELFF,TGTGCCAGCAGCTTAATTACCGCCCCCGGGGAGCTGTTTTTT
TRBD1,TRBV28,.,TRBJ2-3,CASIPSRVRQGAFADTQYF,TGTGCCAGCATCCCTAGTAGGGTACGACAGGGGGCTTTTGCAGATACGCAGTATTTT
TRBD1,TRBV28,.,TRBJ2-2,CASSLPRKTGDGELFF,TGTGCCAGCAGTTTACCCCGAAAAACAGGGGACGGGGAGCTGTTTTTT
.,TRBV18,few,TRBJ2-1,CASSPTYEQFF,TGTGCCAGCTCACCAACCTATGAGCAGTTCTTC
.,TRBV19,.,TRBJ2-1,CASSIDWDGPKFF,TGTGCCAGTAGTATAGATTGGGACGGACCTAAGTTCTTC
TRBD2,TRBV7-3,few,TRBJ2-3,CASSFTSGSKSDTQYF,TGTGCCAGCAGCTTTACTAGCGGGAGTAAGTCAGATACGCAGTATTTT
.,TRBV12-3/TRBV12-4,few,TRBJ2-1,CASSLVWKRNEQFF,TGTGCCAGCAGTTTAGTCTGGAAGCGCAATGAGCAGTTCTTC
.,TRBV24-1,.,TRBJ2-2,CATSLASTGELFF,TGTGCCACCAGCCTAGCTTCCACCGGGGAGCTGTTTTTT
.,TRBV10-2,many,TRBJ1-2,CASTGGANSYTF,TGCGCCAGCACCGGGGGAGCCAATAGCTACACCTTC
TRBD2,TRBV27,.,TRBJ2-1,CASSTIAGGLSNEQFF,TGTGCCAGCAGTACTATAGCGGGAGGACTATCCAATGAGCAGTTCTTC
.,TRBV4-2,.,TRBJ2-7,CAGSQDWKGSEQYF,TGTGCCGGCAGCCAAGATTGGAAAGGTAGCGAGCAGTACTTC